The entry that follows covers one TCR beta chain sequence. Antigen unknown. The ends lost 0 bases at V and 4 bases at J; junction bases unmatched: 5. This CDR3 contains 15 residues. CDR1 is SGDLS and CDR2 is YYNGEE in the germline V gene. Generated by immunoSEQ multiplex PCR, the TCRdb table keeps only in-frame clones and is missing some. The sample includes roughly 150,000 clones, 78% of them seen just once. The data originate from a study of PD-1 blockade in classical Hodgkin lymphoma. Study results and caveats: By cycle point C4D1, TCR diversity had risen significantly in CD4+ cells (but not CD8+ cells). According to reports, newly diagnosed patients had lower baseline TCR diversity than healthy donors, and relapsed/refractory patients had lower baseline TCR diversity still.

Each patient's relapse followed autologous stem cell transplantation, and brentuximab vedotin exposure varied. The clonotype was recovered from a human donor with classical Hodgkin lymphoma. The chain has TRBV9 and TRBJ2-5, with 8 bases fitting TRBD2. The sequencing used peripheral blood mononuclear cells (PBMCs), collected before the second cycle of nivolumab. The CDR3 reads CASSVAGGPSETQYF. CDR3 coding DNA: TGTGCCAGCAGCGTAGCGGGGGGGCCATCAGAGACCCAGTACTTC.